The text below deals with one T cell receptor beta chain. These data come from a study of human versus mouse CDR3 diversity and MHC coevolution. This CDR3 contains 12 residues. CDR1 is LNHDA and CDR2 is SQIVND in the germline V gene (reference sequence). V lost 5 bases and J lost 6, with 8 bases in between. Sequencing was performed with immunoSEQ multiplex PCR; in TCRdb, only in-frame clones are kept and a portion is missing. The data hold 50,000 to 65,000 clones, with roughly 94% observed a single time. The receptor comes from a person aged 55 to 75 in good health. Sequencing input: naive CD4+ T cells from blood. The subset was: CD45RO-negative CD62L-positive naive CD4 T cells. The J gene is TRBJ2-1, the V gene TRBV19; D not resolved. The CDR3 DNA sequence: TGTGCCAGTAGTCCCTTCGGCAATGAGCAGTTCTTC. This translates into CASSPFGNEQFF.